This passage covers 27 T cell receptor beta chains from one sample sequenced in a study of beta chain features in type 1 diabetes. The study's findings and limits: TCRB CDR3s from Type 1 diabetes patients were moderately but significantly shorter in all four CD4+ subsets.

The antigens of these receptors remain unknown. Expressed TCRB transcripts were sequenced after all isolated RNA was converted to cDNA. Method: immunoSEQ multiplex PCR; TCRdb's copy keeps in-frame clones and lacks some. The sample lists around 140,000 clones, roughly 10% occurring once. The source material was central memory CD4+ T cells from blood. The receptors originated from a man aged 30 to 39 with type 1 diabetes.

The chain joins TRBV4-2 to TRBJ2-5, with TRBD2 identical over 7 bases. The V gene end was trimmed by 0 bases and the J gene end by 7 bases; junction bases not matched to a gene: 5. Germline lookup yields CDR1 LGHNA and CDR2 YNFKEQ. The CDR3 has 14 residues. CDR3 sequence: CASSQDWLAATQYF. In DNA, the CDR3 is TGTGCCAGCAGCCAAGATTGGCTAGCGGCGACCCAGTACTTC.

This clone showed up just a few times. The chain combines TRBV6-5 with TRBJ2-5, with D maybe TRBD2 (6 bases). CDR1 and CDR2 (germline): MNHEY, SVGAGI. The CDR3 extends over 14 amino acids. Trimming removed 2 bases at V and 3 bases at J, with 10 bases between. The CDR3 DNA reads as TGTGCCAGCAGTTACCACGGCGGGAAAGAGACCCAGTACTTC. It encodes CASSYHGGKETQYF.

This clone has more than one count but fewer than ten. The chain employs TRBV5-4 and TRBJ2-1; no clear D gene. Germline lookup yields CDR1 SGHNT and CDR2 YYREEE (reference sequence). The CDR3 has 13 residues. Trimming pared 0 bases from V and 7 bases from J, leaving 8 bases between. The DNA of the CDR3 is TGTGCCAGCAGCTTGGTCCGAACTAATGAGCAGTTCTTC. Encoded protein: CASSLVRTNEQFF. Filled out from reference TRBV5-4 and TRBJ2-1, the complete variable domain reads ETGVTQSPTHLIKTRGQQVTLRCSSQSGHNTVSWYQQALGQGPQFIFQYYREEENGRGNFPPRFSGLQFPNYSSELNVNALELDDSALYLCASSLVRTNEQFFGPGTRLTVL.

This clone was detected a few times. The V and J genes are TRBV7-3 and TRBJ2-3; TRBD1 might be the D (5 bases). V was trimmed by 8 bases and J by 4 bases, leaving 13 bases between them. CDR3 length: 13 amino acids. The germline V gene has CDR1 SGHTA and CDR2 FQGTGA. Written as DNA, the CDR3 is TGTGCCAGCGCAGAGCTAGGGGCAGATACGCAGTATTTT. It encodes CASAELGADTQYF.

This clone was counted a few times. J is TRBJ1-6 and V is TRBV7-2; maybe TRBD1 (6 bases). The V end was cut by 3 bases, the J end by 6 bases, with 15 bases between. Germline assignment: CDR1 SGHTA and CDR2 FQGNSA. This CDR3 contains 16 residues. The CDR3 reads CASSFQGGGGNSPLHF. CDR3 nucleotide sequence: TGTGCCAGCAGCTTCCAAGGGGGTGGGGGTAATTCACCCCTCCACTTT.

V usage is TRBV30 and J usage is TRBJ1-5; no firm D call. The CDR3 contains 14 residues. V was clipped by 5 bases and J by 3 bases, with 14 bases between them. In germline, CDR1 is GTSNPN, CDR2 SVGIG (reference sequence). The CDR3 DNA reads TGTGCCTGGGAGCGGGGAGGATTCAATCAGCCCCAGCATTTT. Its protein product is CAWERGGFNQPQHF.

The V gene is TRBV5-4, the J gene TRBJ2-7; 9 bases are shared with TRBD2. V shed 5 bases and J 7 bases; nucleotides not matched to a gene: 10. Germline assignment: CDR1 SGHNT and CDR2 YYREEE (reference sequence). The CDR3 has 14 amino acids. The CDR3 here is CASRLQGLAEEQYF. As DNA, the CDR3 is TGTGCCAGCAGGCTACAGGGACTAGCCGAAGAGCAGTACTTC.

In this sample, this clone turned up many times. This specimen includes other DNA sequences encoding the same CDR3. V is TRBV4-3 and J is TRBJ2-1; 13 bases map to TRBD2. CDR1 LGHNA and CDR2 YSLEER come from the germline V gene. V trimming: 1 base; J trimming: 8 bases; junction bases outside the gene matches: 5. The CDR3 runs 16 residues. CDR3 region: CASSQGTSGGGDEQFF. The CDR3 DNA reads as TGCGCCAGCAGCCAAGGGACTAGCGGGGGCGGGGATGAGCAGTTCTTC.

This clone came up a few times. The J gene is TRBJ1-1, the V gene TRBV4-3; 8 bases fit TRBD1. V lost 1 base, J lost 5 bases, and 12 bases stayed unmatched. The V gene's germline CDR1 is LGHNA and CDR2 YSLEER. The CDR3 is made up of 17 amino acids. The CDR3 sequence is CASSQASFRGRGTEAFF. The DNA of the CDR3 is TGCGCCAGCAGCCAAGCCAGTTTCAGGGGGCGCGGAACTGAAGCTTTCTTT.

This clone was counted a few times. The V and J genes are TRBV15 and TRBJ1-1; no definite D call. Germline CDR1 LNHNV, CDR2 YYDKDF (reference sequence). The length of the CDR3 is 13 residues. The V end was cut by 9 bases, the J end by 5 bases, with 16 bases between. The CDR3 spells CATSLEFDTEAFF. The CDR3 DNA reads as TGTGCCACGTCGCTCGAGTTCGATACTGAAGCTTTCTTT.

The chain links TRBV7-9 to TRBJ2-7; 8 nucleotides agree with TRBD2. The CDR3 is 16 residues long. Trimming at V came to 8 bases and at J to 4 bases, leaving 16 bases not matched to a gene. Germline loops: CDR1 SEHNR, CDR2 FQNEAQ (reference sequence). The CDR3 sequence is CASGLGASGGLYEQYF. The CDR3 DNA is TGTGCCAGCGGTTTGGGGGCAAGCGGGGGACTGTACGAGCAGTACTTC.

This clone turned up a few times. The chain joins TRBV6-5 to TRBJ1-5; no clear D gene. Germline-derived CDR1 and CDR2 are MNHEY and SVGAGI. This CDR3 contains 14 residues. V lost 8 bases and J lost 7, with 18 bases in between. The DNA of the CDR3 is TGTGCCAGCCGAGGACCAAGCAGCGGGCAGCCCCAGCATTTT. It codes for CASRGPSSGQPQHF.

This clone has a handful of counts. The chain carries TRBV6-1 and TRBJ2-7; perhaps TRBD1 as D (6 bases). V lost 5 bases and J 2 bases, leaving 13 bases between the germline ends. The length of the CDR3 is 14 residues. CDR1 MNHNS and CDR2 SASEGT come from the germline V gene. The CDR3 nucleotides are TGTGCCAGCAGTCCCGGGACACCAACCTACGAGCAGTACTTC. Translation: CASSPGTPTYEQYF.

Only a few counts were recorded for this clone. CDR3 bases: TGCGCCAGCAGTGAGAACCGACAGACATTGAACACTGAAGCTTTCTTT. This codes for CASSENRQTLNTEAFF. The rearrangement links TRBV10-2 to TRBJ1-1, with TRBD1 as a possible D gene (5 bases). This CDR3 is 16 amino acids long. CDR1 is WSHSY, CDR2 SAAADI, per germline. The ends were cut back, 2 bases at V and 0 bases at J, with 13 bases in the middle.

V and J are TRBV10-3 and TRBJ2-7; weak D call: TRBD2 (6 bases). This CDR3 is built from 14 residues. Trimming removed 0 bases from V and 6 bases from J, with 12 bases in between. Germline assignment: CDR1 ENHRY and CDR2 SYGVKD. The chain's CDR3 is CAISESVQGGEQYF. CDR3 bases: TGTGCCATCAGTGAGTCGGTTCAGGGAGGCGAGCAGTACTTC.

V is TRBV7-2 and J is TRBJ2-7; no clear D gene. The CDR3 covers 12 residues. The germline gives CDR1 SGHTA, CDR2 FQGNSA. V lost 5 bases, J lost 4 bases, and 9 bases lay in between. The CDR3 spells CASSLNQYEQYF. The CDR3 DNA sequence: TGTGCCAGCAGCCTAAACCAATACGAGCAGTACTTC.

There are a few counts of this clone. This chain links TRBV5-4 with TRBJ2-5; 7 bases are a match to TRBD2. Germline lookup yields CDR1 SGHNT and CDR2 YYREEE (reference sequence). This CDR3 comprises 15 residues. V shed 9 bases, J shed 3 bases, and the junction held 14 bases outside the gene matches. This CDR3 reads CATTTGAGIEETQYF. CDR3 DNA sequence: TGTGCCACCACCACAGGAGCGGGGATAGAAGAGACCCAGTACTTC. Full variable domain (rest looked up from reference TRBV5-4 and TRBJ2-5): ETGVTQSPTHLIKTRGQQVTLRCSSQSGHNTVSWYQQALGQGPQFIFQYYREEENGRGNFPPRFSGLQFPNYSSELNVNALELDDSALYLCATTTGAGIEETQYFGPGTRLLVL.

This clone was seen a few times. The chain has TRBV9 and TRBJ2-7; TRBD2 might be the D (7 bases). Germline CDR1 reads SGDLS; CDR2 reads YYNGEE. The CDR3 spans 15 residues. Trimming pared 0 bases from V and 3 bases from J, leaving 13 bases between. CDR3 loop: CASSVEGGGIYEQYF. The CDR3 DNA reads as TGTGCCAGCAGCGTAGAAGGCGGGGGCATCTACGAGCAGTACTTC.

This rearrangement joins TRBV29-1 to TRBJ1-5, with TRBD1 identical over 9 bases. This CDR3 region has 13 residues. J gave up 3 bases and V 4 bases, and 1 base lay outside the gene matches. Germline-derived CDR1 and CDR2 are SQVTM and ANQGSEA. CDR3 protein: CSVGDRVNQPQHF. The CDR3 DNA sequence: TGCAGCGTTGGGGACAGGGTCAATCAGCCCCAGCATTTT.

A few counts support this clone. This rearrangement joins TRBV13 to TRBJ2-7, with 9 positions matching TRBD1. This CDR3 is built from 13 residues. Germline V gene lookup returns CDR1 PRHDT and CDR2 FYEKMQ (reference sequence). Trimming took 5 bases from V and 2 from J; bases not matched to a gene: 1. Here the CDR3 DNA reads TGTGCCAGCAGCCGACAGGGGGCCTACGAGCAGTACTTC. Amino acids: CASSRQGAYEQYF.

In its sample, this clone was seen a few times. The chain carries TRBV5-4 and TRBJ2-3; TRBD1 is a possible D gene (6 bases). CDR1 is SGHNT and CDR2 is YYREEE in the germline V gene (reference sequence). The CDR3 totals 15 residues. Trimming cost V 4 bases and J 3 bases, with 15 bases left between them. Written as DNA, the CDR3 is TGTGCCAGCAGCCAAGATGGACAGACTACAGATACGCAGTATTTT. The encoded protein is CASSQDGQTTDTQYF.

The V and J genes are TRBV9 and TRBJ1-2; 7 nucleotides align to TRBD1. The trim removed 0 bases at V and 2 bases at J, leaving 4 bases unmatched. This CDR3 comprises 15 residues. In germline, CDR1 is SGDLS, CDR2 YYNGEE. CDR3 nucleotide sequence: TGTGCCAGCAGCGTAGGGACAGGCTCCAACTATGGCTACACCTTC. It is translated as CASSVGTGSNYGYTF.

The chain recombines TRBV28 with TRBJ2-7; D unclear. Germline V gene data show CDR1 as MDHEN and CDR2 as SYDVKM. Trimming cost V 2 bases and J 1 base, with 3 bases left between them. This CDR3 has 12 residues. For the CDR3, the DNA is TGTGCCAGCAGTTTACAGTCCTACGAGCAGTACTTC. Its protein is CASSLQSYEQYF.

V usage is TRBV19 and J usage is TRBJ2-2; D is perhaps TRBD1 (5 bases). V was shortened by 7 bases and J by 0 bases, with 12 bases between the two germline ends. Per the germline V gene, CDR1 is LNHDA and CDR2 is SQIVND (reference sequence). The CDR3 consists of 15 residues. CDR3 nucleotide sequence: TGTGCCAGTAACCCCGTGACAGCGAACACCGGGGAGCTGTTTTTT. Its protein product is CASNPVTANTGELFF.

The genes are TRBV5-4 and TRBJ2-3, with 8 bases identical to TRBD2. V lost 2 bases and J lost 6; bases outside the gene matches: 5. CDR1 SGHNT and CDR2 YYREEE come from the germline V gene (reference sequence). CDR3 length: 14 amino acids. The DNA of the CDR3 is TGTGCCAGCAGCTTAGCGGGGGCGGAGGATACGCAGTATTTT. Translated: CASSLAGAEDTQYF.

This clone was detected only a few times. V and J are TRBV11-2 and TRBJ2-1; D might be TRBD1 (6 bases). This CDR3 has 13 amino acids. V was cut by 6 bases and J by 6 bases, with 12 bases left in between. Germline CDR1 and CDR2: SGHAT and FQNNGV. CDR3 sequence: CASSPGQVNEQFF. The CDR3 bases are TGTGCCAGCAGTCCGGGACAAGTCAATGAGCAGTTCTTC. Using reference TRBV11-2 and TRBJ2-1 for the parts outside the CDR3, the full variable domain is EAGVAQSPRYKIIEKRQSVAFWCNPISGHATLYWYQQILGQGPKLLIQFQNNGVVDDSQLPKDRFSAERLKGVDSTLKIQPAKLEDSAVYLCASSPGQVNEQFFGPGTRLTVL.

V and J are TRBV29-1 and TRBJ1-1; D is possibly TRBD1 (6 bases). This CDR3 is 13 amino acids long. The germline V gene encodes CDR1 SQVTM and CDR2 ANQGSEA. Between the trimmed V and J ends, which lost 5 bases and 2 bases, there was a span of 12 bases. The CDR3 nucleotides are TGCAGCGTTAAGAGACAGGAAAACACTGAAGCTTTCTTT. Its translation is CSVKRQENTEAFF.